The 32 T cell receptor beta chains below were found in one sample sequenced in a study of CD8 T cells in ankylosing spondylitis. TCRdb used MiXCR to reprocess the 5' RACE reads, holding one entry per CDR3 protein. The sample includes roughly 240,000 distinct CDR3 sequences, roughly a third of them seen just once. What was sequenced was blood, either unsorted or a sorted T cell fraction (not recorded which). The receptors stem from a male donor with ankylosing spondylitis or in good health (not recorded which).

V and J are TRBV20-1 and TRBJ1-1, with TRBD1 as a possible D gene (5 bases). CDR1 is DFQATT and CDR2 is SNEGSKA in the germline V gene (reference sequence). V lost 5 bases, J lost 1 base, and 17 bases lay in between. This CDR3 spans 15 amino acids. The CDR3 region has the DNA TGCAGTGCTCCCGATTGGGGCGGTGGGAACACTGAAGCTTTCTTT. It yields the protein CSAPDWGGGNTEAFF.

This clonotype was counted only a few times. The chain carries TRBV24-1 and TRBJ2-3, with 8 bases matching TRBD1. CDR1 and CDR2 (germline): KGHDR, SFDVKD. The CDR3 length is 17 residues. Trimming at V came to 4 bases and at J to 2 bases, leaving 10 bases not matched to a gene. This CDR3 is CATSDPRGTGDTDTQYF. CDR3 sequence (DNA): TGTGCCACCAGTGACCCCCGCGGGACAGGCGACACAGATACGCAGTATTTT.

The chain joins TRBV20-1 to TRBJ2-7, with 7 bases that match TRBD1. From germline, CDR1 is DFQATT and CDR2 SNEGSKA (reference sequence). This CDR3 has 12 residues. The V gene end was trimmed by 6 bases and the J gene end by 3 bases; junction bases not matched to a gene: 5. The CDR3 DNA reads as TGCAGTGCCACGGACAGGATCTACGAGCAGTACTTC. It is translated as CSATDRIYEQYF.

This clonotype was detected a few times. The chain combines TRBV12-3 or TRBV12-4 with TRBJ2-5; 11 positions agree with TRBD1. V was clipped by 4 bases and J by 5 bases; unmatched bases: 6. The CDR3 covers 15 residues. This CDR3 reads CASSSDRGRVETQYF. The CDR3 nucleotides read TGTGCCAGCAGTTCGGACAGGGGGCGCGTGGAGACCCAGTACTTC.

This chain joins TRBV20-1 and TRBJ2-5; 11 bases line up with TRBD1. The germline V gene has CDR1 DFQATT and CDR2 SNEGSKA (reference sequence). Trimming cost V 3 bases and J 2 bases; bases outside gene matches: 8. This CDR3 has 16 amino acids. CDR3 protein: CSARDRGRWGQETQYF. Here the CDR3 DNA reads TGCAGTGCTAGGGACAGGGGGCGATGGGGACAAGAGACCCAGTACTTC.

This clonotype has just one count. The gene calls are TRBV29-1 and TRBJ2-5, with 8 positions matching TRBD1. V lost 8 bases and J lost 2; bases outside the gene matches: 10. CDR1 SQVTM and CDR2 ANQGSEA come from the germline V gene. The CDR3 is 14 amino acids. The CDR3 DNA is TGCAGCACGAGTTCCGGGACAGGTCAAGAGACCCAGTACTTC. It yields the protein CSTSSGTGQETQYF.

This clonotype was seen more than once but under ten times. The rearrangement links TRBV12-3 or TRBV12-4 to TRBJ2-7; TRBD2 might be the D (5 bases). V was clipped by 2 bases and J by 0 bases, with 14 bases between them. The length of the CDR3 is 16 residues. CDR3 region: CASSLIGPGSSYEQYF. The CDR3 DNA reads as TGTGCCAGCAGTTTAATAGGGCCGGGGAGCTCCTACGAGCAGTACTTC.

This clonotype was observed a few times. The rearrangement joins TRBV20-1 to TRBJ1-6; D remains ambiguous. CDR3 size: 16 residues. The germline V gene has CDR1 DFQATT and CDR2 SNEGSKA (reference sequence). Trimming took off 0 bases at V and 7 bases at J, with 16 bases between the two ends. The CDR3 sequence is CSARDDEVSGNSPLHF. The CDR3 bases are TGCAGTGCTAGAGATGATGAAGTCTCGGGGAATTCACCCCTCCACTTT.

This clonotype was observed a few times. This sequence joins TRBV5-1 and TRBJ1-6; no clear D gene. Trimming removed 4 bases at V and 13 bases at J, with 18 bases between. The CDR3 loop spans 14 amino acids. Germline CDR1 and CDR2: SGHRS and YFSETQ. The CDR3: CASSRTAGIFPLHF. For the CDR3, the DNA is TGCGCCAGCAGCCGGACGGCCGGAATTTTTCCCCTCCACTTT.

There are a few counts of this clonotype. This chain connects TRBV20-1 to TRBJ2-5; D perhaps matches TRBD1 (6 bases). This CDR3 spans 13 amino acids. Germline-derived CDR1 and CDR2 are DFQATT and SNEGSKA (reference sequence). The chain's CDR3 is CSTRQDVQETQYF. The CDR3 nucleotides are TGCAGCACACGACAGGACGTTCAAGAGACCCAGTACTTC.

CDR3 sequence (DNA): TGTGCCAGCAGCGCTTTCGGGTCCTCCTACGAGCAGTACTTC. Translation gives CASSAFGSSYEQYF. The chain carries TRBV7-8 and TRBJ2-7; no clear D gene. V lost 5 bases to trimming and J lost 0 bases, with 11 bases between them. This CDR3 contains 14 residues. Germline assignment: CDR1 SGHVS and CDR2 FQNEAQ. The full variable domain, its missing parts supplied by reference TRBV7-8 and TRBJ2-7, is GAGVSQSPRYKVAKRGQDVALRCDPISGHVSLFWYQQALGQGPEFLTYFQNEAQLDKSGLPSDRFFAERPEGSVSTLKIQRTQQEDSAVYLCASSAFGSSYEQYFGPGTRLTVT.

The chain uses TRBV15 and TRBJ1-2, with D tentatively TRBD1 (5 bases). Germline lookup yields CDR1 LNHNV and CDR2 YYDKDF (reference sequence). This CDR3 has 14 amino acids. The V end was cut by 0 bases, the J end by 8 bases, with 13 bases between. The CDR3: CATSRDLQVGGYTF. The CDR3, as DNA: TGTGCCACCAGCAGAGATCTACAGGTCGGCGGCTACACCTTC.

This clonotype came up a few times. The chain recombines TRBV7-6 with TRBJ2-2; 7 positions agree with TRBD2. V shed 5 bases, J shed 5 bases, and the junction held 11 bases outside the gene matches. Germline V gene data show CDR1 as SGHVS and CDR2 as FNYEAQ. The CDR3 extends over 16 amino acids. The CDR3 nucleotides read TGTGCCAGCAGCCCACCCCCTGGCGGGGGAACCGGGGAGCTGTTTTTT. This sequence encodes CASSPPPGGGTGELFF. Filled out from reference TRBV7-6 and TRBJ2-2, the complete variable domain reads GAGVSQSPRYKVTKRGQDVALRCDPISGHVSLYWYRQALGQGPEFLTYFNYEAQQDKSGLPNDRFSAERPEGSISTLTIQRTEQRDSAMYRCASSPPPGGGTGELFFGEGSRLTVL.

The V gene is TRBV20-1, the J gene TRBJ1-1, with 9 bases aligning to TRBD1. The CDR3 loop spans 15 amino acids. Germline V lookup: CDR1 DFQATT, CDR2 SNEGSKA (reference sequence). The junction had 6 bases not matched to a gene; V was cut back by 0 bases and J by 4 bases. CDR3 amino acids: CSARDPTGGRTEAFF. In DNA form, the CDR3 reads TGCAGTGCTAGAGATCCCACAGGGGGCCGCACTGAAGCTTTCTTT.

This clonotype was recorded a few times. In DNA, the CDR3 is TGTGCCAGCGGTGAGGGGGAGGACTATGGCTACACCTTC. It yields the protein CASGEGEDYGYTF. The chain uses TRBV12-3 or TRBV12-4 and TRBJ1-2, with TRBD1 as a possible D gene (6 bases). Trimming removed 8 bases from V and 3 bases from J, with 13 bases in between. The CDR3 spans 13 residues.

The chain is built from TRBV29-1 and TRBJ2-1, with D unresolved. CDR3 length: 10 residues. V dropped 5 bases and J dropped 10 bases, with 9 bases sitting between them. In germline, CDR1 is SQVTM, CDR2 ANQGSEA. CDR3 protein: CSVQWSEQFF. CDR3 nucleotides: TGCAGCGTTCAATGGTCCGAGCAGTTCTTC.

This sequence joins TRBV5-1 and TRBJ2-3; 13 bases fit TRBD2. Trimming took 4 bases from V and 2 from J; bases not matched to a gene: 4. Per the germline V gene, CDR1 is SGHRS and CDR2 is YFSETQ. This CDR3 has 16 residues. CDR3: CASSTGTSGDTDTQYF. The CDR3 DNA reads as TGCGCCAGCAGCACGGGGACTAGCGGGGACACAGATACGCAGTATTTT.

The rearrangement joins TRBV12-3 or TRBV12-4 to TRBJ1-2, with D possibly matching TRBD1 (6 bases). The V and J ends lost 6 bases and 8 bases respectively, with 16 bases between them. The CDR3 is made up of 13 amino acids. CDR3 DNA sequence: TGTGCCAGCAGCACAGGGACCCCGACCGGCTACACCTTC. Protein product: CASSTGTPTGYTF.

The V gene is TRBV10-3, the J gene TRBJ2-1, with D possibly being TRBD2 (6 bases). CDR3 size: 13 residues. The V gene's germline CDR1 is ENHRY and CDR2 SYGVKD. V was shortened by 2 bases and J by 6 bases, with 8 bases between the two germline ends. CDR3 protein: CAISEAGLNEQFF. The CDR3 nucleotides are TGTGCCATCAGTGAGGCGGGGCTCAATGAGCAGTTCTTC.

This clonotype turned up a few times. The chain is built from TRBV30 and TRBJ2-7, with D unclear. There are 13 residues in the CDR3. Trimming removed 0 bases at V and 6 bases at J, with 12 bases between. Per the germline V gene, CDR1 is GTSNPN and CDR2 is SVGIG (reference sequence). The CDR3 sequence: CAWSVGPSAEQYF. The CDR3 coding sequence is TGTGCCTGGAGTGTCGGCCCATCCGCCGAGCAGTACTTC.

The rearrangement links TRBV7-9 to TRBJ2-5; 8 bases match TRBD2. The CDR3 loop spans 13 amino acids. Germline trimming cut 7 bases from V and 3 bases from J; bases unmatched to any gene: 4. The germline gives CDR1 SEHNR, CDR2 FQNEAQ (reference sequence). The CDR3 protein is CASTSGGKETQYF. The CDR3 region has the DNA TGTGCCAGCACCTCGGGGGGGAAAGAGACCCAGTACTTC.

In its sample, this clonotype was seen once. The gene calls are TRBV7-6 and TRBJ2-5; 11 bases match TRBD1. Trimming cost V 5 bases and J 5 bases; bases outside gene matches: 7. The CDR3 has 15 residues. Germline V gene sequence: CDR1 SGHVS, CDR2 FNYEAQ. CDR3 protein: CASSRGTGGPETQYF. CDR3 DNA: TGTGCCAGCAGCCGAGGGACAGGGGGTCCCGAGACCCAGTACTTC.

CDR3 sequence: CASRRTLTNEKLFF. The CDR3 nucleotides read TGCGCCAGCAGGCGGACACTAACTAATGAAAAACTGTTTTTT. V usage is TRBV4-1 and J usage is TRBJ1-4, with D perhaps matching TRBD1 (5 bases). This CDR3 is 14 amino acids long. Trimming cost V 6 bases and J 1 base, with 9 bases left between them. The germline V gene encodes CDR1 MGHRA and CDR2 YSYEKL.

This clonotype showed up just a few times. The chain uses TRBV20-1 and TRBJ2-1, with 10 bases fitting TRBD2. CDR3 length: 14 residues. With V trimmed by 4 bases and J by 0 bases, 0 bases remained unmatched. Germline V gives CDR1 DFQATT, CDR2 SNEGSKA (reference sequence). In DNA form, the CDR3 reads TGCAGTGCTACTAGCGGGAGCTCCTACAATGAGCAGTTCTTC. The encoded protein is CSATSGSSYNEQFF.

CDR3 in DNA: TGTGCCAGCAGTTATTCGGGGGCTCAGCAGTACTTC. Translation gives CASSYSGAQQYF. This chain links TRBV12-3 or TRBV12-4 with TRBJ2-7; D possibly uses TRBD1 or TRBD2 (6 bases each). V was shortened by 4 bases and J by 8 bases, with 12 bases between the two germline ends. The CDR3 extends over 12 amino acids.

The CDR3: CSARAGFQGLNTEAFF. CDR3 bases: TGCAGTGCTAGAGCCGGTTTTCAGGGGTTGAACACTGAAGCTTTCTTT. The chain carries TRBV20-1 and TRBJ1-1; TRBD1 is a possible D gene (6 bases). Germline-derived CDR1 and CDR2 are DFQATT and SNEGSKA (reference sequence). Trimming removed 1 base from V and 0 bases from J, with 15 bases in between. The CDR3 has 16 residues.

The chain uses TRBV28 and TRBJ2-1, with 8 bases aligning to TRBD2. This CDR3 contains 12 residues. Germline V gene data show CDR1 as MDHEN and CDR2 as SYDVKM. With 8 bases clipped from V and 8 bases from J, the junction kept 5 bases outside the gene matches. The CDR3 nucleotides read TGTGCCAGCGGAAGCGGGGGAGATGAGCAGTTCTTC. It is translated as CASGSGGDEQFF.

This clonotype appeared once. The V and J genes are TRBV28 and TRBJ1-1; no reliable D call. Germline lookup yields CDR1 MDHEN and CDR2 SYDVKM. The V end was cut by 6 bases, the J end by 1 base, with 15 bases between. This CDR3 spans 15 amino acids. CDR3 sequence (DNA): TGTGCCAGCAGCCATTCCAAACTAGGGAACACTGAAGCTTTCTTT. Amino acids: CASSHSKLGNTEAFF. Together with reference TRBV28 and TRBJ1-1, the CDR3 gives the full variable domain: DVKVTQSSRYLVKRTGEKVFLECVQDMDHENMFWYRQDPGLGLRLIYFSYDVKMKEKGDIPEGYSVSREKKERFSLILESASTNQTSMYLCASSHSKLGNTEAFFGQGTRLTVV.

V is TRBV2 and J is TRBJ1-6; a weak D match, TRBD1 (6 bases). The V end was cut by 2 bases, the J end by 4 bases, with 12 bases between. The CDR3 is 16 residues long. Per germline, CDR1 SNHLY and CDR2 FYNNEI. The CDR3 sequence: CASSERGGGYNSPLHF. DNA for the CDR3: TGTGCCAGCAGTGAAAGGGGGGGCGGATATAATTCACCCCTCCACTTT. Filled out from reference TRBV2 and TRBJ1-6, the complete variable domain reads EPEVTQTPSHQVTQMGQEVILRCVPISNHLYFYWYRQILGQKVEFLVSFYNNEISEKSEIFDDQFSVERPDGSNFTLKIRSTKLEDSAMYFCASSERGGGYNSPLHFGNGTRLTVT.

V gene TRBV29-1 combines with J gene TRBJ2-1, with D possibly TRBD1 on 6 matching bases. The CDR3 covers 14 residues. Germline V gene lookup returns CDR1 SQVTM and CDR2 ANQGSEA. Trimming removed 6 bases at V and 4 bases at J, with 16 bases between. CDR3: CSVPGTRGYNEQFF. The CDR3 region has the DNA TGCAGCGTCCCCGGGACCAGGGGTTACAATGAGCAGTTCTTC.

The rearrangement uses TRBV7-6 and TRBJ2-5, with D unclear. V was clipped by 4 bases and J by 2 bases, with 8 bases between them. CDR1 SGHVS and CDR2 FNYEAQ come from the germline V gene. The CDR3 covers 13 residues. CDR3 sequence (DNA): TGTGCCAGCAGCTGGTCGCGGCAAGAGACCCAGTACTTC. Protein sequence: CASSWSRQETQYF. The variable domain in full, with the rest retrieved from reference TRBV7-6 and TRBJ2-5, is GAGVSQSPRYKVTKRGQDVALRCDPISGHVSLYWYRQALGQGPEFLTYFNYEAQQDKSGLPNDRFSAERPEGSISTLTIQRTEQRDSAMYRCASSWSRQETQYFGPGTRLLVL.

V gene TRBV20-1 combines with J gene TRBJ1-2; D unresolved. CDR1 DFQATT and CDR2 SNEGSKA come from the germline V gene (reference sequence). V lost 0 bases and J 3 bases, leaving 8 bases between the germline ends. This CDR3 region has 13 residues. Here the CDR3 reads CSAREPWDYGYTF. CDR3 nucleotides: TGCAGTGCTAGAGAACCCTGGGACTATGGCTACACCTTC.